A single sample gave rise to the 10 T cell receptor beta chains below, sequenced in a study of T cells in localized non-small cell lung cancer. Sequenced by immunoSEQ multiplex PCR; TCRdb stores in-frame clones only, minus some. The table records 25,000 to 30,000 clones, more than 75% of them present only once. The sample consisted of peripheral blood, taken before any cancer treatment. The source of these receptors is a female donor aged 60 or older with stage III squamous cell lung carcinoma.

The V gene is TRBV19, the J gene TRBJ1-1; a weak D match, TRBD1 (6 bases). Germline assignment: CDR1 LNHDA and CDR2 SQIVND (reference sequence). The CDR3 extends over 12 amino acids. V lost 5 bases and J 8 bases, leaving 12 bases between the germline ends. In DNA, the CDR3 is TGTGCCAGTAGTCTAACCGGGACAGAAGCTTTCTTT. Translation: CASSLTGTEAFF.

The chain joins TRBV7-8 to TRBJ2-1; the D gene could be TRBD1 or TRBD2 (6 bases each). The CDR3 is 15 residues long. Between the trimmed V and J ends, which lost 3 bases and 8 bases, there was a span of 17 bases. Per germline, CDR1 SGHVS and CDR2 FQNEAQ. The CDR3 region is CASSFWRGAGHEQFF. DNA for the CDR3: TGTGCCAGCAGCTTTTGGAGGGGGGCCGGCCATGAGCAGTTCTTC.

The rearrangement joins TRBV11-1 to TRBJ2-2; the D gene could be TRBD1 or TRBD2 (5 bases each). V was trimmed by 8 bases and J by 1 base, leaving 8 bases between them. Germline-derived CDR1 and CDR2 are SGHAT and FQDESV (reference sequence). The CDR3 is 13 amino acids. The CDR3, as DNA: TGTGCCAGCCGGGACGGGAACACCGGGGAGCTGTTTTTT. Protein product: CASRDGNTGELFF.

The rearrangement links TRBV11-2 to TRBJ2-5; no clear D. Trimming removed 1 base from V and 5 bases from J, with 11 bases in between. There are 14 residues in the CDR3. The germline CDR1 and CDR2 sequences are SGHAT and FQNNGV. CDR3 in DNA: TGTGCCAGCAGCTTAGTGTCCAGTTGGGAGACCCAGTACTTC. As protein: CASSLVSSWETQYF.

CDR3 bases: TGTGCCAGCAGCGTAGGGGAAGGGGTGGAGTCTGGGGCCAACGTCCTGACTTTC. Protein product: CASSVGEGVESGANVLTF. The chain links TRBV9 to TRBJ2-6; D possibly corresponds to TRBD1 (5 bases). Germline V CDR1 and CDR2: SGDLS, YYNGEE. The V end was cut by 0 bases, the J end by 1 base, with 14 bases between. The CDR3 has 18 amino acids.

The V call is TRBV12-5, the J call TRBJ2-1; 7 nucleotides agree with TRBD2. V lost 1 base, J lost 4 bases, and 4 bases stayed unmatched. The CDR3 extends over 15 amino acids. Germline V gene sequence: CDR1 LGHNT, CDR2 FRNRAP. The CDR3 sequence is CASGLDRTRYNEQFF. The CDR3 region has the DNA TGTGCTAGTGGTTTGGACCGGACTAGGTACAATGAGCAGTTCTTC.

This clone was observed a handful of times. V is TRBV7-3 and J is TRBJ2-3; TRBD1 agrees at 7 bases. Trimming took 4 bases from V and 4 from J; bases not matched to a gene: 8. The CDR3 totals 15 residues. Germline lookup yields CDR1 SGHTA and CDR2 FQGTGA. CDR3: CASSYMGDRADTQYF. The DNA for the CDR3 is TGTGCCAGCAGCTACATGGGTGACAGGGCAGATACGCAGTATTTT.

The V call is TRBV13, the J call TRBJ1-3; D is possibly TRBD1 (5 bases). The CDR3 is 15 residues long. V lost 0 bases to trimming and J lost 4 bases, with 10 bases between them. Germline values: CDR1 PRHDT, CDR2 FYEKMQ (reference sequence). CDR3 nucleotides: TGTGCCAGCAGCTTAGGCCGGGGCTTCGGAAACACCATATATTTT. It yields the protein CASSLGRGFGNTIYF. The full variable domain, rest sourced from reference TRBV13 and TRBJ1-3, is AAGVIQSPRHLIKEKRETATLKCYPIPRHDTVYWYQQGPGQDPQFLISFYEKMQSDKGSIPDRFSAQQFSDYHSELNMSSLELGDSALYFCASSLGRGFGNTIYFGEGSWLTVV.

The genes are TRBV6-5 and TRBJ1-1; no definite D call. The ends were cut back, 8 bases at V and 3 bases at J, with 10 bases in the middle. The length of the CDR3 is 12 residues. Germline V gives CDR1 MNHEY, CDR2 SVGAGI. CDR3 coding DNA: TGTGCCAGCCACTCATCCCACACTGAAGCTTTCTTT. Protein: CASHSSHTEAFF.

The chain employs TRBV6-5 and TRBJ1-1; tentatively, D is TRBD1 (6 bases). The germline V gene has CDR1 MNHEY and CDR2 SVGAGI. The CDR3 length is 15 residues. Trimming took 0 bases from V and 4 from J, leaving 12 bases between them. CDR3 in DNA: TGTGCCAGCAGTTACTCGACACAGGGAGGCACTGAAGCTTTCTTT. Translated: CASSYSTQGGTEAFF.